Shown below are 31 T cell receptor beta chains from a single sample sequenced in a study of human T cells and chemical hapten exposure. MiXCR was run by TCRdb on the RACE reads, yielding one entry per CDR3 protein. The data hold 150,000 to 200,000 distinct CDR3 sequences, with about 25% observed a single time. Time point meaning: patch test 3, about 24 weeks after DPC sensitization. The treatment is: therapeutic diphenylcyclopropenone sensitization with weekly scalp DPC. The source material was whole blood, sampled in connection with sensitization to the hapten diphenylcyclopropenone (DPC). The source of these receptors is a middle-aged woman with alopecia areata. Some clones in this sample may be carry-over from other donors' samples.

This clonotype came up a few times. V gene TRBV28 combines with J gene TRBJ2-7, with D tentatively TRBD1 or TRBD2 (5 bases each). CDR1 is MDHEN, CDR2 SYDVKM, per germline. The CDR3 has 15 amino acids. The V end lost 3 bases, the J end lost 5 bases, and 17 bases lay between the germline ends. The CDR3 loop is CASSFRGRTDHEQYF. In DNA, the CDR3 is TGTGCCAGCAGTTTTCGGGGCCGCACGGACCACGAGCAGTACTTC.

Only one count was recorded for this clonotype. The chain couples TRBV6-5 to TRBJ1-5, with D possibly TRBD1 on 6 matching bases. CDR3 size: 15 residues. Trimming removed 5 bases at V and 2 bases at J, with 13 bases between. In germline, CDR1 is MNHEY, CDR2 SVGAGI. CDR3 in amino acids: CASSLQGSGNQPQHF. CDR3 coding DNA: TGTGCCAGCAGTCTACAGGGTTCAGGCAATCAGCCCCAGCATTTT.

The chain combines TRBV4-2 with TRBJ2-7, with 8 nucleotides matching TRBD2. The germline V gene encodes CDR1 LGHNA and CDR2 YNFKEQ. The CDR3 sequence is 15 residues long. V gave up 0 bases and J gave up 5 bases; unmatched junction bases: 6. In DNA form, the CDR3 reads TGTGCCAGCAGCCAAGAAAGCGGGAGTTCCCACGAGCAGTACTTC. Translated: CASSQESGSSHEQYF.

V gene TRBV28 combines with J gene TRBJ2-3; unclear D gene. The CDR3 runs to 12 residues. V was trimmed by 4 bases and J by 5 bases, leaving 7 bases between them. The germline V gene encodes CDR1 MDHEN and CDR2 SYDVKM. For the CDR3, the DNA is TGTGCCAGCAGTTACCCCAAAGATACGCAGTATTTT. It encodes CASSYPKDTQYF.

The sample holds a few counts of this clonotype. J is TRBJ1-1 and V is TRBV4-2; D gene unclear. The CDR3 length is 16 residues. V lost 1 base to trimming and J lost 2 bases, with 14 bases between them. Germline assignment: CDR1 LGHNA and CDR2 YNFKEQ. CDR3: CASSQVLRAANTEAFF. CDR3 bases: TGTGCCAGCAGCCAAGTACTAAGGGCCGCTAACACTGAAGCTTTCTTT.

This sequence joins TRBV15 and TRBJ2-3; D unclear. The CDR3 runs to 14 residues. Trimming left V 6 bases short and J 0 bases short, with 10 bases between. Germline V gives CDR1 LNHNV, CDR2 YYDKDF (reference sequence). Here the CDR3 DNA reads TGTGCCACCAGGCCAGGTCGTAGCACAGATACGCAGTATTTT. As protein: CATRPGRSTDTQYF.

V and J are TRBV6-5 and TRBJ2-2; TRBD2 is a possible D gene (5 bases). Germline-derived CDR1 and CDR2 are MNHEY and SVGAGI. CDR3 size: 15 residues. The V end was cut by 0 bases, the J end by 3 bases, with 8 bases between. The CDR3 sequence is CASSYSLAYTGELFF. The CDR3 DNA reads as TGTGCCAGCAGTTACTCCCTAGCTTACACCGGGGAGCTGTTTTTT.

This clonotype was picked up a small number of times. The gene calls are TRBV6-2 or TRBV6-3 and TRBJ2-1, with D possibly TRBD2 on 5 matching bases. Germline CDR1 and CDR2: MNHEY and SVGEGT. Trimming pared 5 bases from V and 0 bases from J, leaving 17 bases between. The CDR3 sequence is 17 residues long. The CDR3 loop is CASSLERATNSYNEQFF. DNA for the CDR3: TGTGCCAGCAGTCTGGAACGCGCGACTAACTCCTACAATGAGCAGTTCTTC.

This clonotype appeared a few times. J is TRBJ2-1 and V is TRBV15; tentatively, D is TRBD2 (5 bases). Trimming shortened V by 8 bases and J by 4 bases, and 15 bases separated the two germline ends. The germline V gene encodes CDR1 LNHNV and CDR2 YYDKDF (reference sequence). CDR3 size: 14 residues. In DNA, the CDR3 is TGTGCCACCGGATATGGCGGGCCGTACAATGAGCAGTTCTTC. Translation: CATGYGGPYNEQFF.

The chain links TRBV28 to TRBJ1-2, with D possibly TRBD1 on 6 matching bases. V was trimmed by 5 bases and J by 8 bases, leaving 24 bases between them. The CDR3 sequence is 16 residues long. Germline V lookup: CDR1 MDHEN, CDR2 SYDVKM. The CDR3 is CASSERYRVMRNGYTF. As DNA, the CDR3 is TGTGCCAGCAGTGAACGCTACAGGGTGATGCGAAACGGCTACACCTTC.

This clonotype came up many times. This rearrangement joins TRBV28 to TRBJ1-6; 7 bases are shared with TRBD1. V lost 6 bases to trimming and J lost 7 bases; unmatched junction nucleotides: 15. The CDR3 is 17 residues long. Germline lookup yields CDR1 MDHEN and CDR2 SYDVKM. This CDR3 is CASSRRLGTEGNSPLHF. The CDR3 coding sequence is TGTGCCAGCAGCCGCCGGTTAGGGACAGAAGGGAATTCACCCCTCCACTTT.

The chain employs TRBV7-9 and TRBJ1-5; tentatively, D is TRBD1 (5 bases). The CDR3 is 12 amino acids. V gave up 5 bases and J gave up 6 bases, with 8 bases separating them. In germline, CDR1 is SEHNR, CDR2 FQNEAQ (reference sequence). CDR3 residues: CASSRGSQPQHF. The CDR3 DNA is TGTGCCAGCAGCCGGGGGAGTCAGCCCCAGCATTTT.

The rearrangement uses TRBV4-2 and TRBJ1-3; 8 positions match TRBD1. V shed 0 bases, J shed 0 bases, and the junction held 13 bases outside the gene matches. Germline-derived CDR1 and CDR2 are LGHNA and YNFKEQ. CDR3 size: 20 residues. DNA of the CDR3: TGTGCCAGCAGCCAAGAACTGGGGGTCGGACAGGGAGTCTCTGGAAACACCATATATTTT. It yields the protein CASSQELGVGQGVSGNTIYF.

This clonotype was counted only a few times. The chain has TRBV5-1 and TRBJ2-7, with 7 bases aligning to TRBD1. The CDR3 covers 13 residues. Unmatched junction bases numbered 7, after V lost 3 bases and J lost 7 bases. Germline V gene sequence: CDR1 SGHRS, CDR2 YFSETQ. The CDR3 sequence: CASSSRTGGEQYF. CDR3 DNA sequence: TGCGCCAGCAGCTCCCGGACAGGCGGGGAGCAGTACTTC.

The rearrangement links TRBV7-2 to TRBJ2-7, with TRBD2 matching 8 bases. This CDR3 region has 14 residues. V dropped 8 bases and J dropped 4; count of bases not matched to a gene: 10. From germline, CDR1 is SGHTA and CDR2 FQGNSA. CDR3 DNA: TGTGCCAGCTCTCGAGGGGTAGCGGGGTACGAGCAGTACTTC. This codes for CASSRGVAGYEQYF.

The rearrangement links TRBV7-9 to TRBJ2-5; D unresolved. The CDR3 runs 15 residues. V was pared by 5 bases and J by 4 bases, with 17 bases between. Germline-derived CDR1 and CDR2 are SEHNR and FQNEAQ (reference sequence). The CDR3 sequence is CASSPRAGRGETQYF. The CDR3 DNA sequence: TGTGCCAGCAGCCCTAGGGCAGGACGCGGAGAGACCCAGTACTTC.

The chain couples TRBV7-8 to TRBJ1-2; 7 nucleotides match TRBD1. CDR1 is SGHVS and CDR2 is FQNEAQ in the germline V gene. This CDR3 region has 13 residues. J was trimmed by 2 bases and V by 5 bases; bases with no gene match: 2. The CDR3 DNA reads TGTGCCAGCAGCCGGACAGGCAACTATGGCTACACCTTC. It is translated as CASSRTGNYGYTF. The entire variable domain, with the rest obtained from reference TRBV7-8 and TRBJ1-2, is as follows: GAGVSQSPRYKVAKRGQDVALRCDPISGHVSLFWYQQALGQGPEFLTYFQNEAQLDKSGLPSDRFFAERPEGSVSTLKIQRTQQEDSAVYLCASSRTGNYGYTFGSGTRLTVV.

The V and J genes are TRBV11-2 and TRBJ1-1; tentative D call: TRBD1 (5 bases). V dropped 3 bases and J dropped 2 bases, with 10 bases sitting between them. Germline V lookup: CDR1 SGHAT, CDR2 FQNNGV. The CDR3 is made up of 14 amino acids. The CDR3 region has the DNA TGTGCCAGCAGCTTGGGACGGCGAAACACTGAAGCTTTCTTT. Its protein is CASSLGRRNTEAFF.

This clonotype was detected a few times. The genes are TRBV10-3 and TRBJ1-4; D might be TRBD1 (6 bases). V shed 6 bases and J shed 0 bases, with 14 bases lying between them. This CDR3 is 16 amino acids long. Germline V CDR1 and CDR2: ENHRY, SYGVKD. CDR3 coding DNA: TGTGCCATCAGCCGTACAGGGCTCTCAACTAATGAAAAACTGTTTTTT. It specifies CAISRTGLSTNEKLFF.

Concerning this clonotype: A much larger clone differs from this one at a single base, so this may be a read error. In this CDR3 the conserved last residue, phenylalanine or tryptophan, is missing, so a read error is likely. V and J are TRBV20-1 and TRBJ1-5; D unresolved. CDR1 and CDR2 from the germline V gene are DFQATT and SNEGSKA (reference sequence). This CDR3 contains 15 residues. V was shortened by 3 bases and J by 0 bases, with 12 bases between the two germline ends. Here the CDR3 reads CSARKQPNSNQPQHS. CDR3 bases: TGCAGTGCTAGGAAACAGCCGAATAGCAATCAGCCCCAGCATTCT.

This chain connects TRBV6-2 or TRBV6-3 to TRBJ2-1, with 7 bases lining up with TRBD1. V was pared by 1 base and J by 3 bases, with 3 bases of the junction left unmatched. Looked up from germline, CDR1 is MNHEY and CDR2 is SVGEGT. The CDR3 length is 15 residues. The CDR3 sequence: CASSYLAGGYNEQFF. The CDR3 bases are TGTGCCAGCAGTTACTTGGCAGGGGGCTACAATGAGCAGTTCTTC.

V gene TRBV5-1 combines with J gene TRBJ2-1, with 8 nucleotides matching TRBD1. Trimming removed 5 bases from V and 2 bases from J; junction bases left unmatched: 6. This CDR3 is built from 15 residues. The germline V gene has CDR1 SGHRS and CDR2 YFSETQ. In DNA form, the CDR3 reads TGCGCCAGCAGAGAAGGGACAGGTCCCTACAATGAGCAGTTCTTC. This translates into CASREGTGPYNEQFF.

This chain links TRBV28 with TRBJ2-1, with TRBD1 matching 7 bases. The CDR3 is made up of 16 amino acids. Germline V lookup: CDR1 MDHEN, CDR2 SYDVKM. V shed 4 bases, J shed 5 bases, and the junction held 11 bases outside the gene matches. CDR3 protein: CASSSPGTANHNEQFF. In DNA form, the CDR3 reads TGTGCCAGCAGTTCGCCCGGGACAGCCAACCACAATGAGCAGTTCTTC.

This clonotype was observed a handful of times. This sequence joins TRBV7-2 and TRBJ2-3; D gene ambiguous. From germline, CDR1 is SGHTA and CDR2 FQGNSA. The CDR3 covers 16 residues. Trimming removed 5 bases at V and 2 bases at J, with 17 bases between. The CDR3 loop reads CASSDGPLATTDTQYF. DNA for the CDR3: TGTGCCAGCAGCGACGGCCCCCTTGCAACCACAGATACGCAGTATTTT.

This clonotype was detected only once. V gene TRBV4-2 combines with J gene TRBJ2-7, with D perhaps being TRBD1 or TRBD2 (5 bases each). Germline-derived CDR1 and CDR2 are LGHNA and YNFKEQ. There are 12 residues in the CDR3. Trimming pared 4 bases from V and 6 bases from J, leaving 10 bases between. CDR3 amino acids: CASSRGAGEQYF. The CDR3 DNA is TGTGCCAGCAGCCGGGGCGCGGGCGAGCAGTACTTC.

In this sample, this clonotype turned up a few times. V is TRBV7-2 and J is TRBJ2-2, with 8 bases identical to TRBD2. This CDR3 spans 15 amino acids. V shed 5 bases, J shed 7 bases, and the junction held 9 bases outside the gene matches. Germline CDR1 SGHTA, CDR2 FQGNSA. The CDR3 coding sequence is TGTGCCAGCAGCATCCAAGCGGGAGAGGTCGGGGAGCTGTTTTTT. Translated: CASSIQAGEVGELFF.

This chain links TRBV29-1 with TRBJ2-1; no clear D. The germline CDR1 and CDR2 sequences are SQVTM and ANQGSEA. The CDR3 contains 14 residues. V was clipped by 4 bases and J by 3 bases, with 13 bases between them. The CDR3 protein is CSVGGHLHYNEQFF. The DNA for the CDR3 is TGCAGCGTTGGCGGCCACCTACACTACAATGAGCAGTTCTTC.

CDR3 sequence: CASSVRQGDYGYTF. CDR3 nucleotide sequence: TGTGCCAGCAGTGTCCGTCAGGGGGACTATGGCTACACCTTC. V is TRBV27 and J is TRBJ1-2; TRBD1 aligns across 7 bases. The CDR3 sequence is 14 residues long. Looked up from germline, CDR1 is MNHEY and CDR2 is SMNVEV (reference sequence). The V gene end was trimmed by 5 bases and the J gene end by 3 bases; junction bases not matched to a gene: 6.

This clonotype was seen a few times. The gene calls are TRBV6-1 and TRBJ2-7; D tentatively fits TRBD1 or TRBD2 (5 bases each). Germline CDR1 is MNHNS and CDR2 is SASEGT. This CDR3 comprises 12 residues. The germline V and J ends were trimmed by 6 bases and 2 bases, with 8 bases remaining between them. The DNA of the CDR3 is TGTGCCAGCAGAGGGGACCCCTACGAGCAGTACTTC. Amino acids: CASRGDPYEQYF.

This sequence joins TRBV20-1 and TRBJ2-2, with D uncertain. The CDR3 has 15 residues. The germline V gene encodes CDR1 DFQATT and CDR2 SNEGSKA (reference sequence). Trimming pared 2 bases from V and 7 bases from J, leaving 17 bases between. CDR3 in DNA: TGCAGTGCTAGATCCCGTCAAGCGCCGGGCGGGGAGCTGTTTTTT. Its protein is CSARSRQAPGGELFF.

The chain has TRBV5-1 and TRBJ2-3, with D tentatively TRBD2 (6 bases). CDR1 and CDR2 (germline): SGHRS, YFSETQ. Trimming pared 4 bases from V and 0 bases from J, leaving 12 bases between. The CDR3 contains 15 residues. The CDR3 here is CASSKGLASTDTQYF. The CDR3 region has the DNA TGCGCCAGCAGCAAGGGACTCGCTAGCACAGATACGCAGTATTTT. Full variable domain (outside the CDR3, taken from reference TRBV5-1 and TRBJ2-3): KAGVTQTPRYLIKTRGQQVTLSCSPISGHRSVSWYQQTPGQGLQFLFEYFSETQRNKGNFPGRFSGRQFSNSRSEMNVSTLELGDSALYLCASSKGLASTDTQYFGPGTRLTVL.